Listed below are T cell receptor beta chains from one sample, sequenced in a study of cytomegalovirus exposure and HLA in healthy donors. The data were produced by immunoSEQ multiplex PCR, yet TCRdb's version contains in-frame clones alone and is incomplete. The table includes some 130,000 clones, around three quarters detected once. The sample comprised PBMCs. These receptors all stem from a man aged 25 to 45 in good health. CDR3s include the opening cysteine and the closing phenylalanine or tryptophan. Each record gives: clone size, J gene, V gene, D gene, CDR3 protein, CDR3 DNA. D genes are given only for firm matches. The size of a clone is reported for some rows only, either as once, few or many, or as a class for expanded clones.

abundance: few; j_gene: TRBJ2-1; v_gene: TRBV6-4; d_gene: TRBD2; CDR3aa: CASSEGTSGDEQFF; CDR3nt: TGTGCCAGCAGTGAAGGCACTAGCGGGGATGAGCAGTTCTTC
abundance: few; j_gene: TRBJ2-4; v_gene: TRBV5-5; d_gene: .; CDR3aa: CASSVGYSPGVKNIQYF; CDR3nt: TGTGCCAGCAGCGTGGGGTACAGCCCGGGGGTCAAAAACATTCAGTACTTC
abundance: .; j_gene: TRBJ2-7; v_gene: TRBV7-2; d_gene: TRBD1; CDR3aa: CASSIGQGHGYEQYF; CDR3nt: TGTGCCAGCAGCATCGGACAGGGGCATGGCTACGAGCAGTACTTC
abundance: .; j_gene: TRBJ1-2; v_gene: TRBV6-5; d_gene: .; CDR3aa: CASSRTSTHYGYTF; CDR3nt: TGTGCCAGCAGTAGGACATCTACGCACTATGGCTACACCTTC
abundance: few; j_gene: TRBJ1-5; v_gene: TRBV2; d_gene: .; CDR3aa: CASRAQGSLPQHF; CDR3nt: TGTGCCAGCAGGGCTCAGGGGTCCTTGCCCCAGCATTTT
abundance: .; j_gene: TRBJ2-7; v_gene: TRBV6-5; d_gene: TRBD2; CDR3aa: CASSFREGAYEQYF; CDR3nt: TGTGCCAGCAGTTTTCGGGAGGGAGCCTACGAGCAGTACTTC
abundance: once; j_gene: TRBJ2-1; v_gene: TRBV27; d_gene: TRBD2; CDR3aa: CASSLPSGNYNEQFF; CDR3nt: TGTGCCAGCAGTTTACCTAGCGGGAACTACAATGAGCAGTTCTTC
abundance: few; j_gene: TRBJ2-6; v_gene: TRBV5-4; d_gene: TRBD1; CDR3aa: CASSSDRDRSGANVLTF; CDR3nt: TGTGCCAGCAGTTCTGACCGGGACAGGTCTGGGGCCAACGTCCTGACTTTC
abundance: .; j_gene: TRBJ1-2; v_gene: TRBV5-5; d_gene: TRBD1; CDR3aa: CASSLGGGPNTNYGYTF; CDR3nt: TGTGCCAGCAGCTTGGGAGGGGGCCCAAACACTAACTATGGCTACACCTTC
abundance: .; j_gene: TRBJ2-5; v_gene: TRBV7-2; d_gene: .; CDR3aa: CASSFETSRTQYF; CDR3nt: TGTGCCAGCAGCTTCGAGACTTCACGCACCCAGTACTTC
abundance: few; j_gene: TRBJ1-5; v_gene: TRBV6-5; d_gene: .; CDR3aa: CASSHGQRGNQPQHF; CDR3nt: TGTGCCAGCAGTCACGGCCAGAGGGGGAATCAGCCCCAGCATTTT
abundance: .; j_gene: TRBJ2-3; v_gene: TRBV7-9; d_gene: .; CDR3aa: CSSSPRGDTQYF; CDR3nt: TGTTCCAGCAGCCCCAGGGGTGATACGCAGTATTTT
abundance: .; j_gene: TRBJ2-1; v_gene: TRBV7-9; d_gene: .; CDR3aa: CASSPVGRSNSYNEQFF; CDR3nt: TGTGCCAGCAGCCCAGTCGGTCGGAGCAACTCCTACAATGAGCAGTTCTTC
abundance: .; j_gene: TRBJ2-3; v_gene: TRBV2; d_gene: .; CDR3aa: CASRSGTEGFTQYF; CDR3nt: TGTGCCAGCAGATCCGGGACTGAGGGTTTTACGCAGTATTTT
abundance: once; j_gene: TRBJ2-5; v_gene: TRBV19; d_gene: TRBD2; CDR3aa: CASSMGLAGGFETQYF; CDR3nt: TGTGCCAGTAGTATGGGCCTAGCGGGAGGCTTTGAGACCCAGTACTTC
abundance: .; j_gene: TRBJ2-7; v_gene: TRBV6-1; d_gene: .; CDR3aa: CASSPSSGPYEQYF; CDR3nt: TGTGCCAGCAGTCCTTCGAGCGGCCCCTACGAGCAGTACTTC
abundance: .; j_gene: TRBJ1-2; v_gene: TRBV6-1; d_gene: TRBD1; CDR3aa: CASRLQGNYGYTF; CDR3nt: TGTGCCAGCAGACTACAGGGGAACTATGGCTACACCTTC
abundance: .; j_gene: TRBJ2-7; v_gene: TRBV19; d_gene: .; CDR3aa: CASSTLDRPHEQYF; CDR3nt: TGTGCCAGTAGCACCCTCGACAGGCCCCACGAGCAGTACTTC
abundance: few; j_gene: TRBJ1-2; v_gene: TRBV27; d_gene: .; CDR3aa: CASSLGALSVDGYTF; CDR3nt: TGTGCCAGCAGTTTAGGGGCCCTATCAGTAGATGGCTACACCTTC
abundance: .; j_gene: TRBJ2-1; v_gene: TRBV7-3; d_gene: TRBD2; CDR3aa: CASSLSNGEGHNEQFF; CDR3nt: TGTGCCAGCAGCTTAAGTAACGGGGAGGGGCACAATGAGCAGTTCTTC
abundance: .; j_gene: TRBJ2-2; v_gene: TRBV7-2; d_gene: .; CDR3aa: CASSLPSSGELFF; CDR3nt: TGTGCCAGCAGCTTACCGAGTTCTGGGGAGCTGTTTTTT
abundance: .; j_gene: TRBJ2-7; v_gene: TRBV5-1; d_gene: .; CDR3aa: CASSLRGESEQYF; CDR3nt: TGCGCCAGCAGCTTGCGGGGAGAAAGCGAGCAGTACTTC
abundance: .; j_gene: TRBJ1-1; v_gene: TRBV27; d_gene: .; CDR3aa: CASSLAGTRAVGEAFF; CDR3nt: TGTGCCAGCAGTTTAGCCGGGACACGGGCGGTGGGTGAAGCTTTCTTT
abundance: .; j_gene: TRBJ2-5; v_gene: TRBV7-9; d_gene: .; CDR3aa: CASSWATGQGETQYF; CDR3nt: TGTGCCAGCAGCTGGGCGACAGGTCAGGGAGAGACCCAGTACTTC
abundance: once; j_gene: TRBJ2-7; v_gene: TRBV7-9; d_gene: TRBD2; CDR3aa: CASSLAGSGSHEQYF; CDR3nt: TGTGCCAGCAGCTTAGCGGGTAGCGGGAGCCACGAGCAGTACTTC
abundance: once; j_gene: TRBJ2-7; v_gene: TRBV5-7; d_gene: TRBD2; CDR3aa: CASSISREGGEQQYEQYF; CDR3nt: TGTGCCAGCAGCATATCGCGGGAGGGGGGAGAACAGCAGTACGAGCAGTACTTC
abundance: .; j_gene: TRBJ2-5; v_gene: TRBV6-5; d_gene: TRBD2; CDR3aa: CASSSGLAGEAQYF; CDR3nt: TGTGCCAGCAGTTCCGGACTAGCGGGCGAGGCCCAGTACTTC
abundance: .; j_gene: TRBJ1-4; v_gene: TRBV5-4; d_gene: TRBD1; CDR3aa: CASSLGGQGNEKLFF; CDR3nt: TGTGCCAGCAGCTTGGGCGGACAGGGTAATGAAAAACTGTTTTTT
abundance: .; j_gene: TRBJ1-1; v_gene: TRBV19; d_gene: .; CDR3aa: CASSSRGEAFF; CDR3nt: TGTGCCAGTTCTAGTCGGGGTGAAGCTTTCTTT
abundance: .; j_gene: TRBJ2-1; v_gene: TRBV14; d_gene: TRBD2; CDR3aa: CASSRRGGLAGYNEQFF; CDR3nt: TGTGCCAGCAGCCGGAGGGGCGGACTAGCCGGCTACAATGAGCAGTTCTTC
abundance: .; j_gene: TRBJ2-7; v_gene: TRBV18; d_gene: TRBD2; CDR3aa: CASSPTSGEGLEQYF; CDR3nt: TGTGCCAGCTCGCCTACTAGCGGAGAGGGTCTAGAGCAGTACTTC
abundance: .; j_gene: TRBJ2-2; v_gene: TRBV6-5; d_gene: .; CDR3aa: CASSQKTGELFF; CDR3nt: TGTGCCAGCAGTCAAAAAACCGGGGAGCTGTTTTTT
abundance: .; j_gene: TRBJ2-1; v_gene: TRBV7-8; d_gene: .; CDR3aa: CASSLAGPTSRNEQFF; CDR3nt: TGTGCCAGCAGCTTAGCCGGCCCTACCTCTAGGAATGAGCAGTTCTTC
abundance: .; j_gene: TRBJ2-2; v_gene: TRBV4-1; d_gene: .; CDR3aa: CASSPLGRSNTGELFF; CDR3nt: TGCGCCAGCAGCCCCCTAGGCCGTTCGAACACCGGGGAGCTGTTTTTT
abundance: .; j_gene: TRBJ2-3; v_gene: TRBV29-1; d_gene: .; CDR3aa: CSVERQVKADTQYF; CDR3nt: TGCAGCGTTGAACGCCAGGTGAAGGCGGATACGCAGTATTTT
abundance: .; j_gene: TRBJ2-1; v_gene: TRBV5-6; d_gene: .; CDR3aa: CASSLGLSSYNEQFF; CDR3nt: TGTGCCAGCAGCTTGGGTCTCAGCTCCTACAATGAGCAGTTCTTC
abundance: .; j_gene: TRBJ2-5; v_gene: TRBV6-1; d_gene: TRBD2; CDR3aa: CASSAKTSGQETQYF; CDR3nt: TGTGCCAGCAGTGCTAAGACTAGCGGGCAAGAGACCCAGTACTTC
abundance: .; j_gene: TRBJ2-7; v_gene: TRBV6-1; d_gene: TRBD1; CDR3aa: CATGTGSYEQYF; CDR3nt: TGTGCCACCGGGACAGGTTCCTACGAGCAGTACTTC
abundance: .; j_gene: TRBJ2-7; v_gene: TRBV7-7; d_gene: TRBD2; CDR3aa: CASSLVWLADLYEQYF; CDR3nt: TGTGCTAGCAGCTTAGTGTGGCTAGCGGACCTCTACGAGCAGTACTTC
abundance: once; j_gene: TRBJ2-7; v_gene: TRBV7-9; d_gene: .; CDR3aa: CASSLGADATYEQYF; CDR3nt: TGTGCCAGCAGCTTAGGGGCCGACGCGACCTACGAGCAGTACTTC
abundance: .; j_gene: TRBJ1-4; v_gene: TRBV7-9; d_gene: TRBD1; CDR3aa: CASSSIGTATNEKLFF; CDR3nt: TGTGCCAGCAGCTCCATAGGGACAGCAACTAATGAAAAACTGTTTTTT
abundance: once; j_gene: TRBJ1-1; v_gene: TRBV10-3; d_gene: TRBD1; CDR3aa: CAISASGRAGGGNTEAFF; CDR3nt: TGTGCCATCAGTGCCTCCGGTCGGGCAGGGGGTGGGAACACTGAAGCTTTCTTT
abundance: few; j_gene: TRBJ2-5; v_gene: TRBV7-8; d_gene: TRBD2; CDR3aa: CASSLGLAEQETQYF; CDR3nt: TGTGCCAGCAGCTTGGGACTAGCGGAACAAGAGACCCAGTACTTC
abundance: .; j_gene: TRBJ1-4; v_gene: TRBV5-1; d_gene: .; CDR3aa: CASSLAPGGPNEKLFF; CDR3nt: TGCGCCAGCAGCTTAGCTCCAGGAGGGCCGAATGAAAAACTGTTTTTT
abundance: .; j_gene: TRBJ1-3; v_gene: TRBV19; d_gene: .; CDR3aa: CASRFLRGGRLSGNTIYF; CDR3nt: TGTGCCAGTCGCTTCCTGCGGGGGGGACGACTCTCTGGAAACACCATATATTTT
abundance: .; j_gene: TRBJ2-5; v_gene: TRBV5-1; d_gene: .; CDR3aa: CASRSPPAPRRETQYF; CDR3nt: TGCGCCAGCAGAAGTCCCCCGGCTCCTAGGCGGGAGACCCAGTACTTC
abundance: .; j_gene: TRBJ2-7; v_gene: TRBV11-3; d_gene: TRBD1; CDR3aa: CASSFSPLTPGTGADEQYF; CDR3nt: TGTGCCAGCAGCTTCAGCCCCTTAACGCCCGGGACAGGGGCGGACGAGCAGTACTTC
abundance: .; j_gene: TRBJ2-3; v_gene: TRBV7-3; d_gene: .; CDR3aa: CASSRAEADTQYF; CDR3nt: TGTGCCAGCAGCCGCGCCGAGGCGGATACGCAGTATTTT